The rows below give T cell receptor beta chains drawn from one sample of a study of T cell repertoires in cytomegalovirus infection. TCRdb recomputed calls from the reads with MiXCR, one row per CDR3 protein. Of around 230,000 distinct CDR3 sequences in the sample, 6% to 8% were seen once. The sample consisted of PBMCs. Source of these receptors: a human donor in good health (CMV status not recorded). Some clones in this sample may be carry-over from other donors' samples. Each CDR3 is given with its conserved first and last residue. The size of a clone is reported for some rows only, either as once, few or many, or as a class for expanded clones.

j_call clone_size v_call cdr3_aa
TRBJ1-2 - TRBV3-1 CASSLGSLGGSSGYTF
TRBJ2-1 many TRBV14 CASSQREQGNNEQFF
TRBJ1-1 few TRBV27 CASSFEGMNTEAFF
TRBJ1-2 many TRBV5-6 CASSPRGASNYGYTF
TRBJ2-7 many TRBV4-3 CASSTGTPPYEQYF
TRBJ1-1 many TRBV7-2 CASSLTQGATEAFF
TRBJ1-5 many TRBV6-2/TRBV6-3 CASSRIGNQPQHF
TRBJ2-1 many TRBV20-1 CSAPKPPAGVSDEQFF
TRBJ2-3 many TRBV7-2 CASSLRPTDTQYF
TRBJ1-1 many TRBV28 CASSLGGVVTEAFF
TRBJ2-7 many TRBV5-1 CASSWGTGGHEQYF
TRBJ1-1 few TRBV6-5 CASSGQAEAFF
TRBJ1-1 many TRBV7-2 CASSLQGSTEAFF
TRBJ1-5 many TRBV7-9 CASSSGVGVSGNQPQHF
TRBJ2-2 many TRBV4-2 CASKYLALEGELFF
TRBJ2-5 many TRBV6-5 CASSYSGGTSETQYF
TRBJ1-1 many TRBV19 CATSRSGQGSYITEAFF
TRBJ1-1 many TRBV4-1 CASSQVSSGGNTEAFF
TRBJ1-5 many TRBV7-8 CASSLLDRGPQHF
TRBJ2-5 many TRBV2 CASGRGWEETQYF
TRBJ2-5 many TRBV5-5 CASSPWTVQETQYF
TRBJ2-5 many TRBV20-1 CSARGGGAPETQYF
TRBJ2-5 many TRBV27 CASSPANGRETQYF
TRBJ2-5 few TRBV7-8 CASSTRTGSETQYF
TRBJ1-5 many TRBV6-2/TRBV6-3 CASSTLQGTYSNQPQHF
TRBJ1-6 many TRBV4-3 CASSQEAGSSYNSPLHF
TRBJ2-1 many TRBV24-1 CANPGQGAYNEQFF
TRBJ2-3 many TRBV20-1 CSARVLSGGVRTDTQYF
TRBJ2-1 many TRBV6-2/TRBV6-3 CASSYSSLTYNEQFF
TRBJ1-6 many TRBV19 CASRLMGGQAHSPLHF